The 7 T cell receptor beta chains listed next were all sequenced from one sample in a study of T cells in Graves' hyperthyroidism and ophthalmopathy. It was RNA transcripts that yielded the amplified TCR beta CDR3 regions. Using the HTBI primer set, a first-round RT-PCR was run on the TCR CDR3. Each CDR3 protein gets one entry after TCRdb re-called the multiplex PCR reads with MiXCR. The profile shows 20,000 to 30,000 distinct CDR3 sequences, around 40% of them singletons. The material sequenced was blood. These receptors were collected from a woman younger than 45 with Graves' hyperthyroidism.

In the case of this clonotype: A much larger clone differs by one base, so this may be a read error. This rearrangement joins TRBV4-1 to TRBJ1-3; D gene ambiguous. Germline-derived CDR1 and CDR2 are MGHRA and YSYEKL. The CDR3 is 16 amino acids. The CDR3 DNA follows: TGCGCCAGCAGCCAAGGAGCAGCCGGCTCTGGAAGCACCATATATTTT. Translation gives CASSQGAAGSGSTIYF.

The V gene is TRBV10-3, the J gene TRBJ2-1, with 7 positions matching TRBD2. Germline CDR1 ENHRY, CDR2 SYGVKD. There are 15 residues in the CDR3. Losses at the gene ends were 4 bases for V and 10 bases for J; bases not matched to a gene: 13. The CDR3 sequence: CAISGGPSGYDEQFF. In nucleotides, the CDR3 is TGTGCCATCAGTGGTGGACCTAGCGGATACGACGAGCAGTTCTTC.

The sample holds many counts of this clonotype. The genes are TRBV13 and TRBJ2-7; possibly TRBD1 for D (6 bases). The CDR3 runs to 14 residues. Per germline, CDR1 PRHDT and CDR2 FYEKMQ (reference sequence). V lost 3 bases and J lost 2, with 11 bases in between. The CDR3 DNA reads as TGTGCCAGCAGCTTTGGGACACGAGCCTACGAGCAGTACTTC. Residues: CASSFGTRAYEQYF.

This clonotype has ten or more counts. The genes are TRBV5-4 and TRBJ2-7; D is perhaps TRBD2 (5 bases). Per the germline V gene, CDR1 is SGHNT and CDR2 is YYREEE (reference sequence). Trimming left V 0 bases short and J 6 bases short, with 16 bases between. The CDR3 consists of 15 residues. The CDR3 is CASSLEIGAEGEQYF. The CDR3 DNA follows: TGTGCCAGCAGCTTGGAGATAGGAGCTGAGGGCGAGCAGTACTTC.

Remarks on this clonotype: This may be a read error: a much more frequent sequence differs by one nucleotide. This rearrangement joins TRBV30 to TRBJ2-7, with D perhaps given as TRBD1 or TRBD2 (5 bases each). Deletions cut 0 bases from V and 2 bases from J, with 11 bases between. Germline V gene data show CDR1 as GTSNPN and CDR2 as SVGIG (reference sequence). The CDR3 runs 14 residues. The CDR3 DNA reads TGTGCCTGGAGTGTACTTGGGACGGCCTACGAGCAGTACTTC. Protein sequence: CAWSVLGTAYEQYF. Full variable domain (outside the CDR3, taken from reference TRBV30 and TRBJ2-7): SQTIHQWPATLVQPVGSPLSLECTVEGTSNPNLYWYRQAAGRGLQLLFYSVGIGQISSEVPQNLSASRPQDRQFILSSKKLLLSDSGFYLCAWSVLGTAYEQYFGPGTRLTVT.

CDR3 DNA: TGTGCCAGCAGCCTGGACAGGGGGCATGGCTACACCTTC. This gives the protein CASSLDRGHGYTF. The V and J genes are TRBV11-2 and TRBJ1-2, with 11 positions matching TRBD1. J lost 6 bases, V lost 5 bases, and 2 bases had no gene match. The CDR3 has 13 residues. The germline gives CDR1 SGHAT, CDR2 FQNNGV.

The gene calls are TRBV2 and TRBJ1-2; 7 positions match TRBD1. Trimming cost V 4 bases and J 4 bases; bases outside gene matches: 6. Per germline, CDR1 SNHLY and CDR2 FYNNEI. This CDR3 spans 14 amino acids. CDR3 loop: CASSAGTEFYGYTF. CDR3 coding DNA: TGTGCCAGCAGTGCCGGGACAGAGTTCTATGGCTACACCTTC.